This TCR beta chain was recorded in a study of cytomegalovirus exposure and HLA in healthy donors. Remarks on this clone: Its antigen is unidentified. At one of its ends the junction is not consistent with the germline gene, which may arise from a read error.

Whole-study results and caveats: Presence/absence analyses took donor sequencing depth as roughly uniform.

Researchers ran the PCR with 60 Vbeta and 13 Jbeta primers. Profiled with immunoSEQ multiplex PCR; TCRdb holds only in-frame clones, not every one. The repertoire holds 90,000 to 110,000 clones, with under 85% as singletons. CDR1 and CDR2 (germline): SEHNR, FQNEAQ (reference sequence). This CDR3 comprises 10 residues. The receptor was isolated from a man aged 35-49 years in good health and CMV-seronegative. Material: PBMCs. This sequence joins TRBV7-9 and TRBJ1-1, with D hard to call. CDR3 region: CSSSLQEAFF. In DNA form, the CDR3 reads TGTTCCAGCAGCTTACAAGAAGCTTTCTTT.